A single count supports the clone carrying this T cell receptor beta chain. The antigen is unknown. With a J-beta primer mix and a sample-barcoded 5' primer, a second PCR ran roughly 6 to 11 cycles. Each cDNA molecule, via a template-switch adaptor with 12 random nucleotides, was tagged. Each CDR3 protein gets one entry after TCRdb re-called the 5' RACE reads with MiXCR. The sample shows about 760,000 distinct CDR3 sequences, around three fifths of them seen only once. This entry comes from a study of blood T cells in healthy people across ages. Collection of around 9.3 milliliters of peripheral blood was performed for each donor. Isolation yielded PBMCs, at least 7 million per sample, in every case. Study findings and constraints: Researchers report that TCR beta diversity correlated strongly with naive T cell percentage.

There are 16 residues in the CDR3. Sequenced: blood. This clonotype was obtained from a man aged 35-49 years in good health. This rearrangement joins TRBV21-1 to TRBJ2-2; whether TRBD1, the table's D call, matches the DNA was not checked. TRBV21-1 is labeled a pseudogene. The CDR3 here is CASSKAGQGETGELFF. CDR3 sequence (DNA): TGTGCCAGCAGCAAAGCGGGACAGGGGGAGACCGGGGAGCTGTTTTTT.